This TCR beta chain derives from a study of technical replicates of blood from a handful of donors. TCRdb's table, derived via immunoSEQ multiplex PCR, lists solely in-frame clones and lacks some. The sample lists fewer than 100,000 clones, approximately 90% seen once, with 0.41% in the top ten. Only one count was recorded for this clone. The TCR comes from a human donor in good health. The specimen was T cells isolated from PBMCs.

The CDR3 DNA reads as TGTGCCAGCAGTCACGGGGTCAGAAACACCATATATTTT. Residues: CASSHGVRNTIYF. The chain is built from TRBV6-6 and TRBJ1-3; unclear D gene. Per the germline V gene, CDR1 is MNHNY and CDR2 is SVGAGI (reference sequence). The V gene lost 5 bases and the J gene lost 5 bases, with 10 bases spanning the gap. There are 13 residues in the CDR3.